Listed below are T cell receptor beta chains from one sample, sequenced in a study of T-cell reconstitution after alpha-beta-depleted transplantation in children. TCRdb independently ran MiXCR on the PCR reads; one entry per CDR3 protein. The table shows 100,000 to 120,000 distinct CDR3 sequences, with about 6.5% occurring only once. Sample: PBMCs, mostly from graft donor cells, taken 360 days after TCRalphabeta/CD19-depleted stem cell transplant. The origin of the receptors is a male patient aged 2-10 years who had a stem cell transplant for acute lymphoblastic leukemia, so the T cells may come from the graft donor. CDR3s include the opening cysteine and the closing phenylalanine or tryptophan. D genes are given only for firm matches.

J | D | V | CDR3
TRBJ2-5 | - | TRBV7-9 | CASSPHSAQETQYF
TRBJ1-2 | - | TRBV28 | CASSSDRGTGYGYTF
TRBJ2-7 | TRBD2 | TRBV7-9 | CATRGLAGGEQYF
TRBJ1-1 | - | TRBV5-1 | CASSPNRRPGMNTEAFF
TRBJ1-2 | TRBD1 | TRBV29-1 | CSGQGIYGYTF
TRBJ1-4 | TRBD1 | TRBV27 | CASSSPQGDRATNEKLFF
TRBJ2-3 | - | TRBV11-2 | CASSLEVSVFRTDTQYF
TRBJ1-2 | TRBD1 | TRBV24-1 | CATSDGQANYGYTF
TRBJ1-4 | TRBD1 | TRBV5-6 | CASSPLTGDVGKLFF
TRBJ2-2 | - | TRBV29-1 | CSAGRSGAGELFF
TRBJ1-2 | - | TRBV27 | CASSLQGLNGYTF
TRBJ2-3 | TRBD2 | TRBV9 | CASSVPSGGGDSTDTQYF
TRBJ1-3 | - | TRBV29-1 | CSVEDRTDYSGNTIYF
TRBJ2-1 | TRBD2 | TRBV20-1 | CSASWLAGESSYNEQFF